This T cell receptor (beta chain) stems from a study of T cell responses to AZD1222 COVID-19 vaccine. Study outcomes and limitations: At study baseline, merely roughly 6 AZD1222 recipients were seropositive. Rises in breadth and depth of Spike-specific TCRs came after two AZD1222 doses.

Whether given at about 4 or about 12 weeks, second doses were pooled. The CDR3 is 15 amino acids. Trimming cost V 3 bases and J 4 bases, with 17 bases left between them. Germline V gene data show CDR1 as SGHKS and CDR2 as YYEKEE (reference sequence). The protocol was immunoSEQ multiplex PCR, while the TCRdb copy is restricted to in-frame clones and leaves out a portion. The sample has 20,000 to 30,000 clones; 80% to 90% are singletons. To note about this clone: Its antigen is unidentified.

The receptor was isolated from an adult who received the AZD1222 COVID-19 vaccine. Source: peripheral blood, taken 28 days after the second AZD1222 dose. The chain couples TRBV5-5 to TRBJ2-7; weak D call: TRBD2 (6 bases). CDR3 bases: TGTGCCAGCAGCTGGCTGGGGGGTAAAGGGTACGAGCAGTACTTC. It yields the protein CASSWLGGKGYEQYF.